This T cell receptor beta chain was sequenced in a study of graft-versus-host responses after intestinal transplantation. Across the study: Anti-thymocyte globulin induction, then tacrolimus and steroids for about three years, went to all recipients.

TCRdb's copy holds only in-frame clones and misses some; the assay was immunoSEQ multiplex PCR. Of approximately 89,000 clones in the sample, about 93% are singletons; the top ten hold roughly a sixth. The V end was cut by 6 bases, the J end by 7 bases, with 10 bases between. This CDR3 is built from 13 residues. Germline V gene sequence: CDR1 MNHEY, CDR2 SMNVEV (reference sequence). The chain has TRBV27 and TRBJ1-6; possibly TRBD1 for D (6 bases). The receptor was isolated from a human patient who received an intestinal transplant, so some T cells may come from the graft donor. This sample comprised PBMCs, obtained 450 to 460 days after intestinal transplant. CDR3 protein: CASRWGANSPLHF. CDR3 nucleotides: TGTGCCAGCAGATGGGGGGCCAATTCACCCCTCCACTTT.